The 27 T cell receptor beta chains below all came from one sample that was sequenced in a study of blood T cell repertoires in COVID-19. Sequencing used immunoSEQ multiplex PCR; TCRdb keeps in-frame clones, though not all of them. The repertoire holds about 140,000 clones, 87% seen once, with about 11% in the top ten. The sample was PBMCs or T cells enriched from blood (not recorded which). These receptors were obtained from a man aged 55 to 69 who had recovered from COVID-19.

The rearrangement joins TRBV9 to TRBJ2-7; no clear D gene. CDR1 and CDR2 from the germline V gene are SGDLS and YYNGEE. The CDR3 loop spans 16 amino acids. V was clipped by 3 bases and J by 2 bases, with 18 bases between them. The DNA for the CDR3 is TGTGCCAGCAGCGCAGGTCAGGCATCGAAAACCTACGAGCAGTACTTC. Protein: CASSAGQASKTYEQYF.

This chain links TRBV28 with TRBJ2-5; 7 positions agree with TRBD1. Germline trimming cut 6 bases from V and 2 bases from J; bases unmatched to any gene: 15. Germline lookup yields CDR1 MDHEN and CDR2 SYDVKM. CDR3 length: 17 residues. For the CDR3, the DNA is TGTGCCAGCAGCCGATCACCGACAGGGTATTTACAAGAGACCCAGTACTTC. This sequence encodes CASSRSPTGYLQETQYF.

V and J are TRBV29-1 and TRBJ2-7, with 9 bases lining up with TRBD2. The CDR3 covers 14 residues. The germline V gene encodes CDR1 SQVTM and CDR2 ANQGSEA. With V trimmed by 6 bases and J by 5 bases, 11 bases remained unmatched. The chain's CDR3 is CSVGGASGTNEQYF. CDR3 in DNA: TGCAGCGTGGGGGGCGCTAGCGGGACCAACGAGCAGTACTTC.

J is TRBJ1-3 and V is TRBV5-3; perhaps TRBD1 as D (6 bases). TRBV5-3 is sorted into the ORF group, with uncertain function. V shed 4 bases and J shed 3 bases, with 11 bases lying between them. CDR3 length equals 14 residues. The CDR3 is CARSRTGFGNTIYF. The DNA for the CDR3 is TGTGCCAGAAGCCGAACAGGGTTTGGAAACACCATATATTTT.

This rearrangement joins TRBV5-1 to TRBJ1-1; 7 bases match TRBD1. From germline, CDR1 is SGHRS and CDR2 YFSETQ. V lost 4 bases and J lost 3; bases outside the gene matches: 6. This CDR3 spans 14 amino acids. CDR3 sequence (DNA): TGCGCCAGCAGCCTTTTCGGGACAGACACTGAAGCTTTCTTT. Its translation: CASSLFGTDTEAFF.

The chain recombines TRBV7-9 with TRBJ2-2; the match to TRBD2 covers 10 bases. CDR1 SEHNR and CDR2 FQNEAQ come from the germline V gene (reference sequence). The CDR3 extends over 15 amino acids. J lost 4 bases, V lost 5 bases, and 4 bases had no gene match. DNA of the CDR3: TGTGCCAGCAGCCCTAGCGGGAGCGGCACCGGGGAGCTGTTTTTT. This encodes CASSPSGSGTGELFF.

The chain recombines TRBV11-1 with TRBJ2-2; 12 bases are a match to TRBD1. V gave up 7 bases and J gave up 6 bases; unmatched junction bases: 6. The CDR3 is 15 amino acids. Germline CDR1 is SGHAT and CDR2 is FQDESV (reference sequence). The CDR3 loop reads CASMEGQGAPGELFF. For the CDR3, the DNA is TGTGCCAGCATGGAGGGACAGGGGGCACCCGGGGAGCTGTTTTTT.

The chain has TRBV24-1 and TRBJ1-2; D unclear. The germline CDR1 and CDR2 sequences are KGHDR and SFDVKD. The CDR3 covers 12 residues. Between the trimmed V and J ends, which lost 1 base and 6 bases, there was a span of 5 bases. The CDR3 DNA follows: TGTGCCACCAGTGATTTCGGGGATGGCTACACCTTC. The encoded protein is CATSDFGDGYTF.

This chain joins TRBV9 and TRBJ2-1; no firm D call. The CDR3 sequence is 17 residues long. Germline CDR1 and CDR2: SGDLS and YYNGEE. V lost 2 bases and J 0 bases, leaving 15 bases between the germline ends. CDR3 coding DNA: TGTGCCAGCAGCGTCTGGCCCACCACCAGCTCCTACAATGAGCAGTTCTTC. Translated, it gives CASSVWPTTSSYNEQFF.

J is TRBJ2-7 and V is TRBV27; no clear D. Per germline, CDR1 MNHEY and CDR2 SMNVEV (reference sequence). The V gene lost 0 bases and the J gene lost 7 bases, with 7 bases spanning the gap. The CDR3 has 12 amino acids. The CDR3 DNA reads as TGTGCCAGCAGTTTATCGGGCAGGGAGCAGTACTTC. Translated, it gives CASSLSGREQYF.

Remarks on this clone: Other nucleotide sequences from this sample produce the same CDR3. This chain joins TRBV29-1 and TRBJ2-7, with a possible D match to TRBD2 (5 bases). Germline V gene data show CDR1 as SQVTM and CDR2 as ANQGSEA. Trimming removed 4 bases at V and 0 bases at J, with 10 bases between. CDR3 length: 13 residues. The chain's CDR3 is CSVVGGSSYEQYF. In nucleotides, the CDR3 is TGCAGCGTTGTGGGTGGGAGCTCCTACGAGCAGTACTTC.

J is TRBJ1-2 and V is TRBV10-3; the D gene is possibly TRBD1 (6 bases). The length of the CDR3 is 15 residues. CDR1 ENHRY and CDR2 SYGVKD come from the germline V gene. Trimming stripped 6 bases from V and 3 bases from J, with 17 bases between. In nucleotides, the CDR3 is TGTGCCATCAGGACCGCAGGGGTTGGGGACTATGGCTACACCTTC. Encoded protein: CAIRTAGVGDYGYTF.

The chain has TRBV20-1 and TRBJ1-2; possibly TRBD1 for D (5 bases). The CDR3 is made up of 11 amino acids. V was clipped by 5 bases and J by 6 bases, with 10 bases between them. Germline CDR1 and CDR2: DFQATT and SNEGSKA (reference sequence). CDR3 sequence: CSAPRADGYTF. DNA for the CDR3: TGCAGTGCTCCCAGGGCGGATGGCTACACCTTC.

This clone was observed once. The chain recombines TRBV25-1 with TRBJ2-7; 8 nucleotides agree with TRBD2. Germline V gene sequence: CDR1 MGHDK, CDR2 SYGVNS. V gave up 7 bases and J gave up 3 bases; unmatched junction bases: 14. There are 16 residues in the CDR3. CDR3 sequence (DNA): TGTGCCAGCAATGCCCCCGGGAGGAGCGGGAGCTACGAGCAGTACTTC. Translating gives CASNAPGRSGSYEQYF.

The V gene is TRBV3-1 (or the pseudogene TRBV3-2), the J gene TRBJ2-7; D may be TRBD1 (6 bases). This CDR3 region has 14 residues. Looked up from germline, CDR1 is LGHDT and CDR2 is YNNKEL (reference sequence). Trimming removed 5 bases from V and 1 base from J, with 12 bases in between. CDR3 region: CASSDRTPSYEQYF. The CDR3 DNA reads TGTGCCAGCAGCGACAGGACCCCGTCCTACGAGCAGTACTTC.

With respect to this clone: Other DNA sequences in the same sample also yield this CDR3. The chain employs TRBV11-2 and TRBJ1-5; 8 nucleotides agree with TRBD1. V lost 6 bases and J lost 4; bases outside the gene matches: 8. Germline lookup yields CDR1 SGHAT and CDR2 FQNNGV. The CDR3 sequence is 15 residues long. This CDR3 reads CASSAGQGPNQPQHF. The CDR3 region has the DNA TGTGCCAGCAGTGCCGGACAGGGCCCTAATCAGCCCCAGCATTTT.

This clone was seen once. This sequence joins TRBV19 and TRBJ1-1, with D possibly TRBD1 on 6 matching bases. The CDR3 has 11 residues. Germline CDR1 reads LNHDA; CDR2 reads SQIVND (reference sequence). Trimming left V 5 bases short and J 7 bases short, with 8 bases between. The CDR3 DNA follows: TGTGCCAGTAGTGGACAGCATGAAGCTTTCTTT. Its translation: CASSGQHEAFF.

The chain is built from TRBV7-8 and TRBJ2-2; D may be TRBD1 (6 bases). The V gene's germline CDR1 is SGHVS and CDR2 FQNEAQ. Trimming shortened V by 4 bases and J by 0 bases, and 12 bases separated the two germline ends. CDR3 length: 16 amino acids. CDR3: CASSSTGLANTGELFF. Here the CDR3 DNA reads TGTGCCAGCAGCTCTACAGGGCTCGCGAACACCGGGGAGCTGTTTTTT. Looking up the rest from reference TRBV7-8 and TRBJ2-2 gives the full variable domain: GAGVSQSPRYKVAKRGQDVALRCDPISGHVSLFWYQQALGQGPEFLTYFQNEAQLDKSGLPSDRFFAERPEGSVSTLKIQRTQQEDSAVYLCASSSTGLANTGELFFGEGSRLTVL.

This clone occurred a few times. This chain uses TRBV2 with TRBJ1-1; a weak D match, TRBD1 (5 bases). The ends were cut back, 5 bases at V and 8 bases at J, with 18 bases in the middle. There are 14 residues in the CDR3. Germline V gene data show CDR1 as SNHLY and CDR2 as FYNNEI. Written as DNA, the CDR3 is TGTGCCAGCAGTCCGACAGCTATTACTGGCGAAGCTTTCTTT. Translated: CASSPTAITGEAFF.

The CDR3 DNA reads as TGTGCCAGCAGTTTTAGCCCCATTACAGGGGTAGGTGAGCAGTACTTC. This translates into CASSFSPITGVGEQYF. V and J are TRBV28 and TRBJ2-7; 7 bases agree with TRBD1. CDR1 and CDR2 from the germline V gene are MDHEN and SYDVKM. The CDR3 runs to 16 residues. J lost 7 bases, V lost 3 bases, and 15 bases had no gene match.

This clone was found a few times. This chain connects TRBV28 to TRBJ1-5; D gene ambiguous. Germline CDR1 reads MDHEN; CDR2 reads SYDVKM. This CDR3 spans 13 amino acids. V dropped 5 bases and J dropped 2 bases, with 7 bases sitting between them. The CDR3 DNA sequence: TGTGCCAGCAGTGGGCCGGGCAATCAGCCCCAGCATTTT. Translated, it gives CASSGPGNQPQHF. Combining the CDR3 with reference TRBV28 and TRBJ1-5 gives the whole variable domain DVKVTQSSRYLVKRTGEKVFLECVQDMDHENMFWYRQDPGLGLRLIYFSYDVKMKEKGDIPEGYSVSREKKERFSLILESASTNQTSMYLCASSGPGNQPQHFGDGTRLSIL.

This CDR3 reads CASTQQGRTGELFF. The CDR3 nucleotides read TGTGCCAGCACCCAACAGGGTAGAACCGGGGAGCTGTTTTTT. This chain links TRBV28 with TRBJ2-2; a possible D gene is TRBD1 (6 bases). CDR1 MDHEN and CDR2 SYDVKM come from the germline V gene. The CDR3 contains 14 residues. Deletions cut 7 bases from V and 5 bases from J, with 14 bases between.

The rearrangement links TRBV18 to TRBJ1-2; 7 nucleotides match TRBD1. The germline V gene has CDR1 KGHSH and CDR2 LQKENI. The V segment lost 4 bases and the J segment 2 bases; nucleotides outside the gene matches: 7. This CDR3 is 15 amino acids long. The CDR3 loop reads CASSLRDSDNYGYTF. The CDR3 DNA reads TGTGCCAGCTCACTGCGGGACAGCGACAACTATGGCTACACCTTC.

The chain combines TRBV5-1 with TRBJ2-7; D is possibly TRBD2 (6 bases). V lost 4 bases and J lost 7, with 12 bases in between. Per the germline V gene, CDR1 is SGHRS and CDR2 is YFSETQ. This CDR3 has 12 amino acids. The CDR3 sequence: CASSQAGSEQYF. The CDR3 DNA reads as TGCGCCAGCAGCCAGGCGGGGAGTGAGCAGTACTTC.

The chain combines TRBV5-4 with TRBJ2-1; possibly TRBD2 for D (5 bases). The germline CDR1 and CDR2 sequences are SGHNT and YYREEE (reference sequence). V shed 3 bases and J shed 10 bases, with 14 bases lying between them. The length of the CDR3 is 13 residues. CDR3 loop: CASSSLAANEQFF. CDR3 coding DNA: TGTGCCAGCAGCTCCCTAGCTGCAAACGAGCAGTTCTTC.

The rearrangement joins TRBV28 to TRBJ1-1, with D hard to call. The V gene's germline CDR1 is MDHEN and CDR2 SYDVKM. V was pared by 8 bases and J by 10 bases, with 17 bases between. This CDR3 has 12 amino acids. The CDR3 loop reads CASVIPEVGAFF. The DNA for the CDR3 is TGTGCCAGCGTTATTCCGGAGGTCGGAGCTTTCTTT.

V is TRBV7-2 and J is TRBJ2-3, with D possibly matching TRBD2 (5 bases). CDR3 length: 13 amino acids. V lost 8 bases to trimming and J lost 3 bases, with 12 bases between them. Germline V CDR1 and CDR2: SGHTA, FQGNSA. The CDR3 here is CASSGVDTDTQYF. As DNA, the CDR3 is TGTGCCAGCTCCGGGGTGGATACAGATACGCAGTATTTT.